The present TCR beta chain was sequenced within a study of blood T cell repertoires in COVID-19. Study-level background: From T cells, B-cell-depleted T cells, or PBMCs came the material, which was cDNA or gDNA.

Germline V lookup: CDR1 MNHNS, CDR2 SASEGT. Between the trimmed V and J ends, which lost 2 bases and 5 bases, there was a span of 16 bases. This CDR3 has 16 residues. As handled by the study authors: Estimates of nucleated cell counts were drawn from the amplification of reference gene primers. The data were produced by immunoSEQ multiplex PCR, yet TCRdb's version contains in-frame clones alone and is incomplete. The V and J calls and clone size are taken from that table; D and trimming were inferred from the DNA. The sample yields some 97,000 clones, just over 85% seen once. This clone was seen repeatedly, ten times or more.

The sequenced material came from peripheral blood. The chain employs TRBV6-1 and TRBJ1-5; a weak D match, TRBD1 (5 bases). The origin of this receptor is a human donor in a cohort sampled during active COVID-19. The CDR3, as DNA: TGTGCCAGCAGTGAACGGGGGAGAGGGGATCATCAGCCCCAGCATTTT. Translating gives CASSERGRGDHQPQHF.